This TCR beta chain came from a study of T cells in Graves' hyperthyroidism and ophthalmopathy. The hyperthyroidism patients had all been newly diagnosed, and their disease duration was under 2 months. Their ages ranged from 18 to 65 years. CDR3 length: 16 residues. The V gene end was trimmed by 6 bases and the J gene end by 4 bases; junction bases not matched to a gene: 9. Germline V CDR1 and CDR2: MDHEN, SYDVKM. This clonotype was detected many times. The source material, RNA transcripts, was used to amplify TCR beta CDR3 regions. HTBI primers drove first-round RT-PCR of the TCR CDR3. TCRdb reanalysed the multiplex PCR reads using MiXCR and keeps one entry per CDR3 protein. The repertoire holds approximately 700,000 distinct CDR3 sequences, roughly 15% seen once, with under 10% in the top ten.

The sequence came from a young man with Graves' hyperthyroidism. The chain has TRBV28 and TRBJ2-1, with 10 nucleotides matching TRBD2. Input material: blood. CDR3 protein: CASSPPGLAYYNEQFF. CDR3 coding DNA: TGTGCCAGCAGCCCTCCGGGACTAGCGTATTACAATGAGCAGTTCTTC.